This T cell receptor (beta chain) was sequenced for a study of Ad26.COV2.S vaccination and SARS-CoV-2 variants (dated by TCRdb to the early 2020s). In terms of the full investigation: Vaccine-arm donors came from COV1001, a multicentre, randomized, double-blind, placebo-controlled phase I-IIa trial of Ad26.COV2.S in healthy adults. Blinding of investigators to trial group allocation was maintained during experiments and outcome assessment. Ad26.COV2.S was administered intramuscularly at 5 x 10^10 or 1 x 10^11 viral particles, either as a single shot or as two shots given 56 days apart. Trial participants were randomized into five groups of five: low-dose or high-dose Ad26.COV2.S given once or twice, or placebo on both occasions. Sequencing of the TCRbeta repertoire served to evaluate the specificity and breadth of SARS-CoV-2-reactive T cell receptors following Ad26.COV2.S vaccination. A total of 32 samples were included in the TCR-sequenced set, comprising some 20 Ad26.COV2.S vaccine recipients, 5 placebo recipients and 8 SARS-CoV-2 convalescent individuals.

The treatment or condition label for this specimen denotes: approximately 18 received Ad26.COV2.S at low or high dose, single or two shots; a few received placebo; per-sample allocation not given. Repertoires of vaccine and placebo recipients were sequenced from samples taken on day 63 after the first injection. Between 29 July and 7 August 2020, Cohort 1b enrolled fewer than 30 adults aged 18-55 years at one site in Boston, USA. Ad26.COV2.S was a replication-incompetent adenovirus type 26 vector that expressed a prefusion-stabilized SARS-CoV-2 spike protein derived from the original Wuhan strain. The CDR3 has 15 amino acids, counting the end cysteine and phenylalanine. Just CDR3 DNA is preserved here, 45 bases in frame from base 1. V and J lose 0 bases and 0 bases, and a span of 9 bases separates them. The germline V gene supplies CDR1 SGHRS and CDR2 YFSETQ. Comments on this clone: It lacks a known antigen. Nothing much larger sits one base from this clone, and base qualities are not available.

TCRbeta CDR3 regions were sequenced with the immunoSEQ Assay. After extraction, genomic DNA underwent amplification by bias-controlled multiplex PCR, followed by high-throughput sequencing. The study's own analysis went as follows. To quantify the absolute abundance of every unique TCRbeta CDR3 region, sequences were collapsed and filtered. Usable DNA was measured by amplifying reference genes present in all nucleated cells, and TCRbeta template counts were normalized to that usable DNA to estimate T cell fraction. Repertoire TCRs were annotated as SARS-CoV-2-specific when V gene, CDR3 amino acid sequence and J gene were exactly matched to a known reactive TCR set. The reference SARS-CoV-2 TCR set was derived from MIRA and filtered for enrichment in COVID-19-positive ImmuneCODE repertoires, a step that removed public or cross-reactive TCRs. Based on the MIRA antigens, annotated TCRs were further analysed at the level of specific ORF or position within ORF. Depth was the summed frequency of annotated unique rearrangements, while breadth was defined as annotated unique rearrangements over total unique productive rearrangements. Two-sided Wilcoxon rank-sum tests were used to compare TCR breadth between groups. In its TCRdb copy, this immuneACCESS table keeps in-frame sequences only and misses some clones. Where compared with another copy, unresolved V genes explain less than half of these, and the others have no known cause. From that table come the V and J calls and clone size; the DNA was used to work out D and trimming. The sample contains about 390,000 clones, approximately 91% of them found a single time. Roughly 3.5% of the sample belongs to the ten largest clones.

Summary of the overall study and its limitations: Ad26.COV2.S recipients had higher spike-specific TCR breadth than placebo recipients (P = 0.0014). According to the authors, total T cell responses may have been underestimated by the TCR breadth and depth analyses. Comparing responses between vaccine doses or regimens was not something the study was powered to do. Substantial breadth of spike-specific CD8+ and CD4+ T cell responses was reported after vaccination. Non-spike TCR breadth was comparable between vaccine and placebo recipients, consistent with the vaccine containing only spike.

This receptor was obtained from a person between 18 and 59 years old who received the Ad26.COV2.S COVID-19 vaccine or a placebo. The sequencing here drew on peripheral blood, taken in a trial of Ad26.COV2.S vaccine versus placebo. The chain is encoded by TRBV5-1 joined to TRBJ1-1; TRBD1 is a weak D gene call, 6 bases matching. The nucleotide sequence is given as TGCGCCAGCAGCTTGGATTCAGGGGTGAACACTGAAGCTTTCTTT. This yields the protein CASSLDSGVNTEAFF.